These 28 T cell receptor delta chains were all obtained from the same sample, sequenced in a study of γδ T cells in repeated Plasmodium falciparum infection. Vgamma9/Vdelta2+ and Vdelta2-negative gammadelta T cells were flow-sorted from PBMC for bulk sequencing. TCRdb re-called the multiplex PCR reads using CATT. In the table there are approximately 90,000 delta-chain clones, 0.75% to 1% of which are singletons. Input material: gamma-delta T cells from blood. The source of these receptors is a pool of human donors (malaria-infected and uninfected, not separated).

This clone was counted a few times. Translating this DNA gives a protein that differs at residue 9 from the TCRdb one, which belongs to a much larger clone; a read error is likely, and the protein shown is this translation. The chain has TRDV1 and TRDJ1; 9 bases map to TRDD3. TCRdb lists no J gene, so it was determined here by aligning the DNA to germline. The V gene end was trimmed by 4 bases and the J gene end by 8 bases; junction bases not matched to a gene: 14. The CDR3 sequence is 16 residues long. Germline-derived CDR1 and CDR2 are TSWWSYY and QGS. CDR3 in DNA: TGTGCTCTTGGGGCCTTAATCCCAGGTGGGGATACGAAACTCATCTTT. Translating it yields CALGALIPGGDTKLIF.

Of note for this clone: TCRdb's listed protein matches a much larger clone and diverges from this DNA's translation at residue 12, likely through a read error; the protein shown comes from the DNA. The V call is TRDV2, the J call TRDJ1; 8 positions agree with TRDD3. Assignment of the J gene here rests on matching the DNA to germline, because TCRdb gives none. CDR1 GEAIGNYY and CDR2 EKD come from the germline V gene. There are 20 residues in the CDR3. V dropped 2 bases and J dropped 7; count of bases not matched to a gene: 26. CDR3 in DNA: TGTGCCTGTGACAGCGTTCGGAACTGGGGGGATGCGGTTGCGCGTTCTAAACTCATCTTT. This sequence encodes CACDSVRNWGDAVARSKLIF.

In this sample, this clone turned up many times. This likely came from a read error, as a far larger clone is one base away. At the DNA level, this CDR3 is encoded by other sequences in the same sample as well. The chain combines TRDV2 with TRDJ1, with 7 positions matching TRDD3. The J gene, absent from TCRdb, was called here by matching the DNA to germline. The CDR3 sequence is 17 residues long. Germline V gene lookup returns CDR1 GEAIGNYY and CDR2 EKD. DNA for the CDR3: TGTGCCTGCGACACCATTGCCCGGGGGGATCTTCCCGATAAACTCATCTTT. Protein: CACDTIARGDLPDKLIF.

Notes on this clone: A far larger clone is one nucleotide away, so this likely arose from a read error. The sample has other DNA sequences that encode this CDR3 too. The V and J genes are TRAV38-2/DV8 and TRDJ1, with TRDD3 identical over 9 bases. TCRdb does not report a J gene; here it was assigned by matching the DNA to germline references. Germline loops: CDR1 TSESDYY, CDR2 QEAYKQQN. The CDR3 length is 16 residues. The chain's CDR3 is CAPGFGGYPYTDKLIF. CDR3 DNA sequence: TGTGCTCCCGGATTTGGGGGATATCCGTACACTGATAAACTCATCTTT.

This clone came up a few times. This probably arose from a read error, given a far larger clone one base away. This same CDR3 is encoded by further DNA sequences in the sample. The J gene is TRDJ1, the V gene TRDV1; 10 bases line up with TRDD3. TCRdb leaves out the J gene; it was filled in here by matching the DNA to germline. Unmatched junction bases numbered 43, after V lost 0 bases and J lost 3 bases. The CDR3 has 29 residues. From germline, CDR1 is TSWWSYY and CDR2 QGS. The CDR3 nucleotides read TGTGCTCTTGGGGAACTCATGAGACAAACTATTAAAAAAAAAGGCGTCCTATCCGGGGGATACGAGGACCCCGATAAACTCATCTTT. It is translated as CALGELMRQTIKKKGVLSGGYEDPDKLIF.

This clone has a handful of counts. The translation of this DNA and the TCRdb protein of a much larger clone differ at residue 19, probably owing to a read error; the protein shown here is translated from the DNA. The V gene call reads TRDV1; no J gene was called; the D segment call TRDD3 is taken from the table without a DNA check. The germline CDR1 and CDR2 sequences are TSWWSYY and QGS. The CDR3 spans 20 residues. The CDR3 region is CALGEKEDTPYLLYTDKLTF. The CDR3, as DNA: TGTGCTCTTGGGGAAAAGGAGGATACGCCGTACTTGTTGTACACCGATAAACTCACCTTT.

A word on this clone: A far larger clone is one nucleotide away, so this likely arose from a read error. Distinct nucleotide sequences in the sample also encode this CDR3. The chain employs TRDV2 and TRDJ1, with D perhaps TRDD2 (9 bases). The J gene, left out of TCRdb, was set here by checking the DNA against germline. Germline V gives CDR1 GEAIGNYY, CDR2 EKD. The CDR3 contains 24 residues. The CDR3 DNA is TGTGCTTGTGACACCGTGAAGCTCGGCCTTCCTACAGGAACTGGGGGTTCTCTCACCGATAAACTCATCTTT. Translated, it gives CACDTVKLGLPTGTGGSLTDKLIF.

As regards this clone: With a far larger clone one base away, a read error is the likely cause. Within the sample, other DNA sequences also encode this same CDR3. V is TRDV2 and J is TRDJ1; 7 positions agree with TRDD3. The J gene, left out of TCRdb, was set here by checking the DNA against germline. The CDR3 spans 19 residues. Looked up from germline, CDR1 is GEAIGNYY and CDR2 is EKD. This chain's CDR3 is CACDHRRGGTSFHTDKLIF. The CDR3 coding sequence is TGTGCCTGTGATCACCGCCGTGGGGGAACCTCGTTTCACACTGATAAACTCATCTTT.

Points on this clone: This is likely an artifact of a read error, given a far larger clone one base away. This same CDR3 is encoded by further DNA sequences in the sample. The rearrangement links TRAV29/DV5 to TRDJ1; D gene uncertain. TCRdb records no J gene; here it was assigned by comparing the DNA to germline. CDR1 NSMFDY and CDR2 ISSIKDK come from the germline V gene. The CDR3 sequence is 16 residues long. The CDR3 spells CAASAPLSRWPDKLIF. Here the CDR3 DNA reads TGCGCAGCAAGCGCTCCTCTTAGCAGATGGCCCGATAAACTCATCTTT. Full variable domain (missing parts from reference TRAV29/DV5 and TRDJ1): DQQVKQNSPSLSVQEGRISILNCDYTNSMFDYFLWYKKYPAEGPTFLISISSIKDKNEDGRFTVFLNKSAKHLSLHIVPSQPGDSAVYFCAASAPLSRWPDKLIFGKGTRVTVEP.

About this clone itself: A single base is all that separates this from a far larger clone, so a read error is likely. Within the sample, other DNA sequences also encode this same CDR3. The chain has TRDV2 and TRDJ1; 7 nucleotides line up with TRDD3. Here the J gene came from matching the DNA to germline, since TCRdb omits it. The V gene's germline CDR1 is GEAIGNYY and CDR2 EKD. This CDR3 comprises 16 residues. V shed 0 bases and J 1 base; nucleotides not matched to a gene: 7. The CDR3 DNA reads TGTGCCTGTGACACCTTGGGGATATCACTCACCGATAAACTCATCTTT. It specifies CACDTLGISLTDKLIF.

The table lists this clone with a few counts. Translating this DNA gives a protein that differs at residue 5 from the TCRdb one, which belongs to a much larger clone; a read error is likely, and the protein shown is this translation. The V gene is TRDV1, the J gene TRDJ1; D is uncertain. Assignment of the J gene here rests on matching the DNA to germline, because TCRdb gives none. The V gene lost 3 bases and the J gene lost 0 bases, with 20 bases spanning the gap. The CDR3 contains 18 residues. Germline V gives CDR1 TSWWSYY, CDR2 QGS. The CDR3 sequence: CALGDIAQVVPHTDKLIF. The CDR3, as DNA: TGTGCTCTTGGGGACATTGCTCAAGTCGTCCCCCACACCGATAAACTCATCTTT.

This clone was seen ten or more times. V is TRDV2 and J is TRDJ1; perhaps TRDD3 as D (5 bases). Germline V gene lookup returns CDR1 GEAIGNYY and CDR2 EKD. The CDR3 covers 17 residues. V was shortened by 0 bases and J by 0 bases, with 16 bases between the two germline ends. The CDR3 here is CACDTLGDGLYTDKLIF. CDR3 in DNA: TGTGCCTGTGACACCCTAGGGGACGGGTTGTACACCGATAAACTCATCTTT.

This clone was seen a few times. Translating this DNA gives a protein that differs at residue 15 from the TCRdb one, which belongs to a much larger clone; a read error is likely, and the protein shown is this translation. The J segment was not called; the V segment is TRDV2; the table's D gene call, TRDD3, was not cross checked with the DNA. CDR1 is GEAIGNYY and CDR2 is EKD in the germline V gene. The CDR3 is made up of 16 amino acids. The CDR3 DNA follows: TGTGCCTGTGACAAGACTGGGGCCGACGGGGCCGATAAACTCACCTTT. Translated: CACDKTGADGADKLTF.

This clone was recorded a few times. The protein TCRdb gives is from a much larger clone and does not agree with this DNA's translation at residue 12, likely a read error; the protein shown here comes from the DNA. The V gene is TRDV2, the J gene TRDJ1; 9 positions match TRDD3. The J gene, missing from TCRdb, was assigned here through DNA to germline matching. The CDR3 contains 18 residues. The germline CDR1 and CDR2 sequences are GEAIGNYY and EKD. J was trimmed by 1 base and V by 6 bases; bases with no gene match: 17. The CDR3 is CACSSLGTGGPCTDKLIF. For the CDR3, the DNA is TGTGCCTGTTCTTCCTTGGGTACTGGGGGACCTTGCACCGATAAACTCATCTTT.

This clone was found a few times. A far larger clone is off by one base, so a read error is likely. Other DNA variants within this sample encode the same CDR3. The V call is TRDV1, the J call TRDJ1; TRDD3 matches 12 bases. The V gene's germline CDR1 is TSWWSYY and CDR2 QGS. The CDR3 length is 21 residues. CDR3 sequence: CALGETLKFTGYWGILGKLIF. CDR3 bases: TGTGCCCTTGGGGAAACCTTAAAATTCACGGGGTACTGGGGGATACTGGGGAAACTCATCTTT.

This clone has just a few counts. A read error is the likely source, as a far larger clone sits one nucleotide away. Additional DNA sequences in this sample encode the identical CDR3. The chain links TRDV3 to TRDJ3, with 7 bases aligning to TRDD3. The J gene was not available in TCRdb and was assigned here by matching the DNA to germline segments. The CDR3 is 26 amino acids. Per the germline V gene, CDR1 is TVYSNPD and CDR2 is GDNSRS (reference sequence). CDR3 region: CAFNDLTLFETTDVGDSSWDTRQMFF. The DNA for the CDR3 is TGTGCTTTTAATGATCTAACCCTCTTCGAGACTACTGATGTGGGGGACAGCTCCTGGGACACCCGACAGATGTTTTTC.

About this clone itself: This DNA translates differently at residue 10 from the TCRdb protein, which is that of a much larger clone; a read error is likely, and the protein shown is the DNA's own translation. This sequence joins TRDV2 and TRDJ1, with D possibly TRDD3 on 7 matching bases. Matching the DNA to germline supplied the J gene, which TCRdb does not give. The germline V gene encodes CDR1 GEAIGNYY and CDR2 EKD. Trimming left V 3 bases short and J 0 bases short, with 25 bases between. CDR3 length: 19 amino acids. The CDR3 bases are TGTGCCTGTGACTCCTTCCGTACTGGGGAACCCCCGTACACCGATAAACTCATCTTT. The encoded protein is CACDSFRTGEPPYTDKLIF.

On this clone itself: TCRdb lists the protein of a much larger clone for this DNA, which differs at residue 12, so this is likely a read error; the protein given here is translated from the DNA itself. V and J are TRAV38-2/DV8 and TRDJ1; TRDD3 aligns across 12 bases. Since TCRdb gives no J gene, matching the DNA to germline was used here to assign it. This CDR3 comprises 24 residues. With 0 bases clipped from V and 0 bases from J, the junction kept 24 bases outside the gene matches. Germline CDR1 is TSESDYY and CDR2 is QEAYKQQN. CDR3 sequence reads: CAYRSEVGILRPHWGILNTDKLIF. In nucleotides, the CDR3 is TGTGCTTATAGGAGCGAGGTAGGAATCCTACGGCCCCACTGGGGGATACTGAACACCGATAAACTCATCTTT.

There are many counts of this clone. A read error likely explains why the TCRdb protein, taken from a much larger clone, differs from this DNA's translation at residue 18; the protein shown is translated from the DNA. This rearrangement joins TRDV1 to TRDJ1; the match to TRDD3 covers 11 bases. The CDR3 consists of 22 residues. V gave up 1 base and J gave up 8 bases; unmatched junction bases: 27. Looked up from germline, CDR1 is TSWWSYY and CDR2 is QGS. CDR3 nucleotide sequence: TGTGCTCTTGGGGAACGTGGTACTGGGGGATATGGGTCGAATGGTTGTCCGAGGAAACTCATCTTT. It encodes CALGERGTGGYGSNGCPRKLIF.

As for this clone: A far larger clone is off by one base, so a read error is likely. The sample carries other DNA sequences with the same CDR3. The genes are TRDV2 and TRDJ3; possible D gene TRDD3, 8 bases. The CDR3 length is 18 residues. Germline CDR1 and CDR2: GEAIGNYY and EKD. CDR3 residues: CACDTAGGPSWDTRQMFF. CDR3 bases: TGTGCCTGTGACACGGCTGGGGGACCTTCCTGGGACACCCGTCAGATGTTTTTC.

This clone has more than one count but fewer than ten. The protein that TCRdb holds for this DNA derives from a much larger clone and differs from the translated DNA at residue 11, which likely indicates a read error; the protein shown here is translated from the DNA. The DNA of the CDR3 is TGTGCCTGTGAGCAACTGGGGGCCCCGTACAACGATAAACTCATCTTT. This translates into CACEQLGAPYNDKLIF. The chain joins TRDV2 to TRDJ1; 8 bases match TRDD3. Unmatched junction bases numbered 13, after V lost 4 bases and J lost 4 bases. The length of the CDR3 is 16 residues. CDR1 is GEAIGNYY, CDR2 EKD, per germline.

This clone showed up just a few times. The TCRdb protein, from a much larger clone, departs from this DNA's translation at residue 6, likely by read error; the protein shown derives from the DNA. The chain recombines TRDV2 with TRDJ1; D call uncertain. TCRdb offers no J gene call, so here the DNA was matched to germline to obtain one. The CDR3 is made up of 16 amino acids. Trimming stripped 0 bases from V and 2 bases from J, with 15 bases between. Germline CDR1 is GEAIGNYY and CDR2 is EKD. Written as DNA, the CDR3 is TGTGCCTGTGACACCGGTTCAGGTTTGGGAACCGATAAACTCATCTTT. Protein product: CACDTGSGLGTDKLIF.

This clone appeared a few times. A read error likely explains this, since a far larger clone differs by one base. This same CDR3 is encoded by further DNA sequences in the sample. The rearrangement uses TRDV2 and TRDJ1; 7 nucleotides match TRDD3. Matching the DNA to germline supplied the J gene, which TCRdb does not give. CDR3 length: 18 amino acids. Germline-derived CDR1 and CDR2 are GEAIGNYY and EKD. CDR3 bases: TGTGCCTGCGACACCGGACTGGGGAAGGGTCTGGGCACCGATAAACTCATCTTT. Residues: CACDTGLGKGLGTDKLIF.

This clone has only a few counts. TCRdb pairs this DNA with a much larger clone's protein that differs at residue 14, likely a read error; the protein shown was translated from the DNA. TRDV2 is the V gene, and the J gene was not called; the table assigns TRDD3, which was not confirmed against the DNA. From germline, CDR1 is GEAIGNYY and CDR2 EKD. The CDR3 extends over 16 amino acids. The DNA of the CDR3 is TGTGCCTGTGACTCTCTACTGGGGATTTACACCGATAAACCCATCTTT. This translates into CACDSLLGIYTDKPIF.

Only a few counts were recorded for this clone. TCRdb assigns this DNA the protein of a much larger clone, which departs from its translation at residue 21; this likely reflects a read error, and the protein shown comes from translating the DNA. The V and J genes are TRDV1 and TRDJ1; TRDD3 matches at 9 bases. The CDR3 runs to 25 residues. In germline, CDR1 is TSWWSYY, CDR2 QGS. The CDR3 region is CALGELYPTFYPPGDTPKYTEKLIF. The CDR3 DNA follows: TGTGCTCTTGGGGAACTCTATCCTACGTTTTACCCCCCGGGGGATACTCCAAAATACACCGAAAAACTCATCTTT.

This clone was detected many times. A read error is likely here: a far larger clone is one base away. The same CDR3 is also encoded by other DNA sequences in this sample. The V gene is TRDV2, the J gene TRDJ1; 7 nucleotides align to TRDD3. The CDR3 is made up of 19 amino acids. Germline CDR1 reads GEAIGNYY; CDR2 reads EKD. For the CDR3, the DNA is TGTGCCTGTGACACGGTTGGTGGATACGACAACGACTACACCGACAAACTCATCTTT. Its translation: CACDTVGGYDNDYTDKLIF.

This clone was counted at least ten times. The sample contains more than one DNA sequence encoding this CDR3. This chain joins TRDV1 and TRDJ1, with 7 positions matching TRDD3. The CDR3 sequence is 21 residues long. Losses at the gene ends were 0 bases for V and 4 bases for J; bases not matched to a gene: 23. CDR1 is TSWWSYY and CDR2 is QGS in the germline V gene. CDR3 DNA sequence: TGTGCTCTTGGGGAACTGGGCGGCCTACAATATATCGAGGATACGAACGATAAACTCATCTTT. Translation: CALGELGGLQYIEDTNDKLIF.

This clone was observed a few times. TCRdb's protein, taken from a much larger clone, differs from this DNA's translation at residue 4, likely owing to a read error; the protein displayed comes from the DNA. The chain employs TRDV2 and TRDJ1; 10 bases fit TRDD3. The J gene was not available in TCRdb and was assigned here by matching the DNA to germline segments. The CDR3 length is 16 residues. Trimming at V came to 5 bases and at J to 0 bases, leaving 8 bases not matched to a gene. Germline-derived CDR1 and CDR2 are GEAIGNYY and EKD. The CDR3 spells CACVPLGDKYTDKLIF. The CDR3 DNA sequence: TGTGCCTGTGTCCCTCTGGGGGATAAGTACACCGATAAACTCATCTTT.